The clone carrying this TCR beta chain was found once. Its matching antigen is unknown. Using immunoSEQ multiplex PCR, the repertoire was profiled, and TCRdb retains in-frame clones only, with some absent. The top ten hold approximately 1.7% of the sample, which has about 76,000 clones, roughly four fifths seen once. This specimen belongs to a study of OX40 agonist ivuxolimab in advanced cancers. Study-level background: Patients were treated with intravenous ivuxolimab, dosed at 0.01 to 10 mg/kg and infused every 2 weeks. Points from the study as a whole: The investigators did not determine what antigen specificity the expanded peripheral T cells had.

No patient had autoimmune disease or received systemic immunosuppression. This clonotype originated in an adult with an advanced solid tumor such as melanoma, head and neck, liver or kidney cancer. The sample here was CD4+ or CD8+ T cells sorted from blood, taken in a trial of the OX40 agonist ivuxolimab.

The CDR3 DNA reads as TGTGCCTGGAGTGTTTATCTGGGACAGGGAGGCTACACCTTC. Protein: CAWSVYLGQGGYTF. This chain links TRBV30 with TRBJ1-2, with TRBD1 matching over 9 bases. Germline V lookup: CDR1 GTSNPN, CDR2 SVGIG (reference sequence). The CDR3 contains 14 residues. V was pared by 0 bases and J by 8 bases, with 7 bases of the junction left unmatched.